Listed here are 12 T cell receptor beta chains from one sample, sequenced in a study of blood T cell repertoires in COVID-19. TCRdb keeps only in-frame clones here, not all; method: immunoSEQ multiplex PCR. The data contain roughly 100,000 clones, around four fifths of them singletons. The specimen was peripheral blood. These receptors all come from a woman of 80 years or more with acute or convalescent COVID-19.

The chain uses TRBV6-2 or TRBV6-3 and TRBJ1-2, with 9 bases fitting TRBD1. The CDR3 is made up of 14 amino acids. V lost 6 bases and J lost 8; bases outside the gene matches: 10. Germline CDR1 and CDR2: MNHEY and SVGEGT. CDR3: CASSHLGDRVGYTF. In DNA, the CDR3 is TGTGCCAGCAGCCACCTCGGGGACAGGGTCGGCTACACCTTC.

Here the CDR3 reads CASSFGTSEYEQYF. DNA of the CDR3: TGCGCCAGCAGCTTTGGCACTAGCGAATACGAGCAGTACTTC. The chain carries TRBV5-1 and TRBJ2-7; 7 bases match TRBD2. The CDR3 is made up of 14 amino acids. Germline V gene lookup returns CDR1 SGHRS and CDR2 YFSETQ. V gave up 2 bases and J gave up 4 bases; unmatched junction bases: 6.

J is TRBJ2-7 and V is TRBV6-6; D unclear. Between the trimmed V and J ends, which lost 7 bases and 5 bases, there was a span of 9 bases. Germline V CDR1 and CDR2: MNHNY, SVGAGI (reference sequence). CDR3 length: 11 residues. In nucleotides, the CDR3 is TGTGCCAGCATGCGGTTCGACGAGCAGTACTTC. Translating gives CASMRFDEQYF.

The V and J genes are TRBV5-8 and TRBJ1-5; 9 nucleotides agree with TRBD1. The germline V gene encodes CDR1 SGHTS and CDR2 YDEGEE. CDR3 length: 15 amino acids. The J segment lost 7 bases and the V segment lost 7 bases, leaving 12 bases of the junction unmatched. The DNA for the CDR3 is TGTGCCAGCCCCCCGGGACAGGGATCCGGCCAGCCCCAGCATTTT. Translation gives CASPPGQGSGQPQHF.

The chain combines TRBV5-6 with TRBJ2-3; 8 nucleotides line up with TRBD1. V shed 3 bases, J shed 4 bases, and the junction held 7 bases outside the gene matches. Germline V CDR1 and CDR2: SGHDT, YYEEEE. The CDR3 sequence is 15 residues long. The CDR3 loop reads CASSSRTGWADTQYF. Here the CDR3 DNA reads TGTGCCAGCAGCTCACGGACAGGGTGGGCAGATACGCAGTATTTT.

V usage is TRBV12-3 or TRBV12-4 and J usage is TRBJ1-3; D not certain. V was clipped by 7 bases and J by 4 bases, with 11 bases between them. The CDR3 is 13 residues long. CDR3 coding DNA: TGTGCCAGCACCTCTTCCTCCGGAAACACCATATATTTT. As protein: CASTSSSGNTIYF.

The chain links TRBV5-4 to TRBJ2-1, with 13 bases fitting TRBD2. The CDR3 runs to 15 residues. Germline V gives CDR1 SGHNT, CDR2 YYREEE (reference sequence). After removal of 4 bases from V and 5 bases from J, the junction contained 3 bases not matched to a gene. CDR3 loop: CASSAGLAGNNEQFF. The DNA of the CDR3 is TGTGCCAGCAGCGCGGGACTAGCGGGAAACAATGAGCAGTTCTTC.

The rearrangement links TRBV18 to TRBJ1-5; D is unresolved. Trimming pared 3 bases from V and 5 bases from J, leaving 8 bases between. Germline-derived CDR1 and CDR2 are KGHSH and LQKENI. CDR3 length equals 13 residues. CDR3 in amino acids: CASSPAGDQPQHF. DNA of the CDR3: TGTGCCAGCTCACCGGCCGGGGATCAGCCCCAGCATTTT.

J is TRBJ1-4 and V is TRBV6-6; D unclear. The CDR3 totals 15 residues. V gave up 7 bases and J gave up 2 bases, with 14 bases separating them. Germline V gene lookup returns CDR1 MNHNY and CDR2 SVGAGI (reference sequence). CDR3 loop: CASTSTLATNEKLFF. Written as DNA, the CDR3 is TGTGCCAGCACCTCCACCCTCGCGACTAATGAAAAACTGTTTTTT.

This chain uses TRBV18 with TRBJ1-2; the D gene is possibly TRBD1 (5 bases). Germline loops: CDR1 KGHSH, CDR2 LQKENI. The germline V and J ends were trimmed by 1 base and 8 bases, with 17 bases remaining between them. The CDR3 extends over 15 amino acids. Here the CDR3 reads CASSPLGTPEEGYTF. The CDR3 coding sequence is TGTGCCAGCTCACCACTCGGGACTCCCGAGGAGGGCTACACCTTC.

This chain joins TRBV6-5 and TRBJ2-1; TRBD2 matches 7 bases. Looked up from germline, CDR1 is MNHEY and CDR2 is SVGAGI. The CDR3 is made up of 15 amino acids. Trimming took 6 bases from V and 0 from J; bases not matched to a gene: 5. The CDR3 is CASREGLSSYNEQFF. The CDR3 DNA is TGTGCCAGCAGAGAGGGACTAAGCTCCTACAATGAGCAGTTCTTC.

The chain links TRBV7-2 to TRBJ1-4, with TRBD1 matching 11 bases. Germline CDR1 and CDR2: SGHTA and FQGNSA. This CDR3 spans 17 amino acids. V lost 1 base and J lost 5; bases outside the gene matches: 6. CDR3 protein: CASSLVGQGAVNEKLFF. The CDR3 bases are TGTGCCAGCAGCTTAGTTGGACAGGGGGCGGTAAATGAAAAACTGTTTTTT.